The 7 T cell receptor beta chains below were found in one sample sequenced in a study of radiation and T cells in renal cell carcinoma. Libraries were prepared by immunoSEQ multiplex PCR; TCRdb keeps only in-frame clonotypes and omits some of them. The data contain roughly 130,000 clones, around nine tenths of them singletons. The time point denotes: baseline pretreatment blood. Treatment denoted: 15 Gy SBRT to primary tumor, nephrectomy 4 weeks later. Sample: blood, taken from a patient whose treatment included radiotherapy and nephrectomy. The receptor set was obtained from a woman between 45 and 60 years old with renal cell carcinoma.

CDR3: CSAKGLGGYTF. CDR3 nucleotide sequence: TGCAGTGCTAAGGGATTGGGCGGCTACACCTTC. The chain combines TRBV20-1 with TRBJ1-2; D unclear. Germline V lookup: CDR1 DFQATT, CDR2 SNEGSKA (reference sequence). The CDR3 extends over 11 amino acids. V gave up 4 bases and J gave up 8 bases, with 11 bases separating them.

This clone was observed a handful of times. The chain joins TRBV29-1 to TRBJ2-4, with TRBD1 identical over 8 bases. Germline assignment: CDR1 SQVTM and CDR2 ANQGSEA. CDR3 length: 13 amino acids. V dropped 7 bases and J dropped 3; count of bases not matched to a gene: 5. CDR3 nucleotides: TGCAGCGCTACACAGGGGGACAAAAACATTCAGTACTTC. This gives the protein CSATQGDKNIQYF.

The chain employs TRBV11-1 and TRBJ2-2; the D is unclear. The CDR3 is made up of 13 amino acids. Trimming removed 1 base at V and 5 bases at J, with 5 bases between. Germline loops: CDR1 SGHAT, CDR2 FQDESV (reference sequence). DNA of the CDR3: TGTGCCAGCAGCTTAGAGGGAACCGGGGAGCTGTTTTTT. Protein sequence: CASSLEGTGELFF.

The chain joins TRBV7-9 to TRBJ2-7; TRBD2 matches at 7 bases. The junction had 9 bases not matched to a gene; V was cut back by 5 bases and J by 2 bases. Germline CDR1 and CDR2: SEHNR and FQNEAQ (reference sequence). The CDR3 runs to 15 residues. This CDR3 reads CASSPRGGGTYEQYF. For the CDR3, the DNA is TGTGCCAGCAGCCCGCGGGGCGGGGGAACCTACGAGCAGTACTTC.

J is TRBJ2-2 and V is TRBV6-1; 8 nucleotides match TRBD1. V shed 6 bases, J shed 0 bases, and the junction held 3 bases outside the gene matches. This CDR3 spans 15 amino acids. From germline, CDR1 is MNHNS and CDR2 SASEGT. CDR3 sequence: CASRTGDANTGELFF. DNA of the CDR3: TGTGCCAGCAGGACAGGGGACGCGAACACCGGGGAGCTGTTTTTT.

CDR3 protein: CASSQDMVVRQFF. CDR3 bases: TGTGCCAGCAGCCAAGATATGGTGGTTCGGCAGTTCTTC. V is TRBV4-2 and J is TRBJ2-1, with no clear D. With 0 bases removed from V and 12 bases from J, the gap between germline ends came to 12 bases. The CDR3 covers 13 residues. Germline V CDR1 and CDR2: LGHNA, YNFKEQ.

The rearrangement uses TRBV4-3 and TRBJ2-1; 9 nucleotides agree with TRBD1. Germline CDR1 LGHNA, CDR2 YSLEER. V trimming: 1 base; J trimming: 1 base; junction bases outside the gene matches: 20. The CDR3 extends over 22 amino acids. CDR3 nucleotides: TGCGCCAGCAGCCAAGCCTTAACCGGGACAGGGTCTCGTAAGGGGTCCTACAATGAGCAGTTCTTC. It specifies CASSQALTGTGSRKGSYNEQFF.